The rows below give T cell receptor beta chains drawn from one sample of a study of cytomegalovirus exposure and HLA in healthy donors. Generated by immunoSEQ multiplex PCR, the TCRdb table keeps only in-frame clones and is missing some. The table shows more than 150,000 clones, with about four fifths occurring only once. Sequencing input: PBMCs. Every receptor here comes from a woman aged 25 to 45 in good health and CMV-seronegative. Both conserved end residues are part of each CDR3. A D gene is named only where the DNA matches it firmly. The size field is filled for only some rows; it gives once, few, many or a size class.

j_call,clone_size,v_call,d_call,cdr3_aa,cdr3_nt
TRBJ2-4,-,TRBV25-1,-,CASSDLGNRDGIQYF,TGTGCCAGCAGTGATTTAGGGAACAGGGACGGCATTCAGTACTTC
TRBJ2-2,-,TRBV5-1,-,CASSSRGATGELFF,TGCGCCAGCAGCTCTCGGGGGGCCACCGGGGAGCTGTTTTTT
TRBJ2-3,-,TRBV7-2,-,CASSSVAATTDTQYF,TGTGCCAGCAGCTCGGTAGCGGCAACCACAGATACGCAGTATTTT
TRBJ2-7,-,TRBV10-2,-,CASSGGSIYEQYF,TGCGCCAGCAGTGGCGGCTCAATCTACGAGCAGTACTTC
TRBJ2-5,-,TRBV7-8,TRBD2,CASTPGTIQETQYF,TGTGCCAGCACCCCAGGGACTATTCAAGAGACCCAGTACTTC
TRBJ2-3,-,TRBV7-3,TRBD2,CASSPSGGQVGAQYF,TGTGCCAGCAGTCCAAGCGGGGGGCAGGTCGGCGCGCAGTATTTT
TRBJ2-7,-,TRBV2,TRBD1,CASSETGALFYEQYF,TGTGCCAGCAGCGAGACAGGGGCATTATTCTACGAGCAGTACTTC
TRBJ1-1,-,TRBV5-1,TRBD1,CASSPRTGNTEAFF,TGCGCCAGCAGCCCAAGGACAGGTAACACTGAAGCTTTCTTT
TRBJ2-7,-,TRBV5-1,TRBD1,CASSPTPDRDYEQYF,TGCGCCAGCAGCCCGACCCCCGACAGGGACTACGAGCAGTACTTC
TRBJ2-2,-,TRBV6-6,-,CASSFDRLGGELFF,TGTGCCAGCAGTTTCGACAGACTAGGGGGGGAGCTGTTTTTT
TRBJ1-5,few,TRBV28,TRBD1,CASSLYQGAPGNQPQHF,TGTGCCAGCAGTTTATATCAGGGGGCGCCGGGCAATCAGCCCCAGCATTTT
TRBJ2-5,-,TRBV9,-,CASSPTGESEQETQYF,TGTGCCAGCAGCCCCACCGGTGAGAGCGAACAAGAGACCCAGTACTTC
TRBJ1-5,-,TRBV19,-,CASSIAAGPQHF,TGTGCCAGTAGTATCGCGGCTGGGCCCCAGCATTTT
TRBJ1-1,-,TRBV18,TRBD1,CAIGGTGGMNTEAFF,TGTGCCATCGGCGGGACAGGGGGAATGAACACTGAAGCTTTCTTT
TRBJ2-1,-,TRBV7-9,TRBD2,CASSQLAGIRYEQFF,TGTGCCAGCAGCCAACTAGCGGGGATTAGGTATGAGCAGTTCTTC
TRBJ1-1,-,TRBV7-2,TRBD1,CASSRDTGATEAFF,TGTGCCAGCAGCCGCGATACAGGGGCCACTGAAGCTTTCTTT
TRBJ1-4,few,TRBV9,TRBD1,CASSVGGQSPNEKLFF,TGTGCCAGCAGCGTAGGGGGACAGTCCCCTAATGAAAAACTGTTTTTT
TRBJ2-5,-,TRBV28,TRBD1,CASSLASWTGTEETQYF,TGTGCCAGCAGTTTGGCGTCTTGGACAGGCACTGAAGAGACCCAGTACTTC
TRBJ1-1,-,TRBV9,-,CASTRDMNTEAFF,TGTGCCAGCACCCGGGACATGAACACTGAAGCTTTCTTT
TRBJ2-6,-,TRBV10-2,-,CASSSDKSHSGANVLTF,TGCGCCAGCAGTTCCGACAAGTCTCACTCTGGGGCCAACGTCCTGACTTTC
TRBJ1-5,-,TRBV2,TRBD1,CASSTDRVSYQPQHF,TGTGCCAGCAGCACTGACAGGGTTTCTTATCAGCCCCAGCATTTT
TRBJ2-1,once,TRBV7-8,TRBD2,CASSPREGLNEQFF,TGTGCCAGCAGCCCCAGGGAGGGGCTCAATGAGCAGTTCTTC
TRBJ2-1,-,TRBV7-2,-,CASSLALFGEQFF,TGTGCCAGCAGCTTAGCTCTCTTCGGTGAGCAGTTCTTC
TRBJ1-2,-,TRBV19,-,CASSSPRDSSYGYTF,TGTGCCAGTAGTAGTCCCCGTGACAGCTCCTATGGCTACACCTTC
TRBJ2-2,-,TRBV4-2,TRBD2,CASSQERASGGNTGELFF,TGTGCCAGCAGCCAAGAAAGGGCTAGCGGGGGCAACACCGGGGAGCTGTTTTTT
TRBJ1-2,-,TRBV6-6,-,CASSKTSLEGYTF,TGTGCCAGCAGTAAGACATCCTTGGAAGGCTACACCTTC
TRBJ2-1,-,TRBV25-1,TRBD1,CASSATGGAFNEQFF,TGTGCCAGCAGTGCAACAGGGGGCGCTTTCAATGAGCAGTTCTTC
TRBJ2-5,-,TRBV9,-,CASSVALEGGGQETQYF,TGTGCCAGCAGCGTAGCTCTGGAGGGAGGAGGCCAAGAGACCCAGTACTTC
TRBJ2-1,-,TRBV9,TRBD1,CASSARDRGRLSYNEQFF,TGTGCCAGCAGCGCCAGGGACAGGGGGCGGCTCTCCTACAATGAGCAGTTCTTC
TRBJ1-6,-,TRBV27,TRBD1,CASSPTGQGGGTLHF,TGTGCCAGCAGTCCCACGGGACAGGGAGGTGGGACCCTCCACTTT
TRBJ1-1,-,TRBV18,-,CASSPVQGTEAFF,TGTGCCAGCTCACCGGTTCAGGGCACTGAAGCTTTCTTT
TRBJ2-7,once,TRBV4-2,-,CASSPRAGATYEQYF,TGTGCCAGCAGCCCGCGGGCGGGGGCCACCTACGAGCAGTACTTC
TRBJ2-3,once,TRBV14,TRBD2,CASSMTSGNRDTQYF,TGTGCCAGCAGTATGACTAGCGGGAACCGGGATACGCAGTATTTT
TRBJ2-7,-,TRBV6-1,-,CASIDDRTHYEQYF,TGTGCCAGCATCGACGACAGGACACACTACGAGCAGTACTTC
TRBJ2-1,-,TRBV6-5,-,CASSSPGGPILEQFF,TGTGCCAGCAGTAGCCCAGGGGGGCCCATCTTAGAGCAGTTCTTC
TRBJ2-7,-,TRBV5-4,-,CASSLSAGTPYEQYF,TGTGCCAGCAGCTTGTCGGCAGGCACGCCCTACGAGCAGTACTTC
TRBJ1-1,-,TRBV6-5,-,CASSFGGGTEAFF,TGTGCCAGCAGTTTCGGCGGGGGAACTGAAGCTTTCTTT
TRBJ2-2,-,TRBV6-5,TRBD1,CASSYQQGYTGELFF,TGTGCCAGCAGTTACCAACAGGGGTACACCGGGGAGCTGTTTTTT
TRBJ2-1,-,TRBV30,-,CAWTPLGGGNEQFF,TGTGCCTGGACCCCCTTGGGGGGAGGCAATGAGCAGTTCTTC
TRBJ1-4,-,TRBV5-6,-,CASSARVRNEKLFF,TGTGCCAGCAGCGCCAGGGTAAGGAATGAAAAACTGTTTTTT
TRBJ2-7,-,TRBV6-5,-,CASSSPGEATRF,TGTGCCAGCAGTTCCCCCGGGGAAGCGACGCGCTTC
TRBJ2-5,-,TRBV2,TRBD1,CASAGTGGVETQYF,TGTGCCAGCGCTGGGACAGGGGGCGTAGAGACCCAGTACTTC
TRBJ2-3,-,TRBV2,TRBD2,CARRTSGEDTQYF,TGTGCCCGGAGGACTAGCGGGGAGGATACGCAGTATTTT